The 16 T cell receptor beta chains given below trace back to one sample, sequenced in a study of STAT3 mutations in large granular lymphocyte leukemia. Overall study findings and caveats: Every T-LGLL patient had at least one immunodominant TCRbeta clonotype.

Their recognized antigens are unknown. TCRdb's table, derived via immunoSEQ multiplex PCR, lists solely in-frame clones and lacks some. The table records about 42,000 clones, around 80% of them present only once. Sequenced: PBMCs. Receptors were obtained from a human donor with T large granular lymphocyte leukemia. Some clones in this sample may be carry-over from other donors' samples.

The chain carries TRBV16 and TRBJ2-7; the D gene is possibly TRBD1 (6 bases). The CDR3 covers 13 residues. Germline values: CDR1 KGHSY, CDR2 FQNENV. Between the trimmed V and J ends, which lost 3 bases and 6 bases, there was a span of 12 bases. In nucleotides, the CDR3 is TGTGCCAGCAGCCACACCCGACAGGCCGAGCAGTACGTC. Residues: CASSHTRQAEQYV.

The CDR3 sequence: CASSPTGANTEAFF. The CDR3 DNA sequence: TGCGCCAGCAGCCCAACAGGGGCGAACACTGAAGCTTTCTTT. The genes are TRBV5-1 and TRBJ1-1; 7 nucleotides agree with TRBD1. With V trimmed by 4 bases and J by 1 base, 4 bases remained unmatched. The CDR3 loop spans 14 amino acids. CDR1 and CDR2 (germline): SGHRS, YFSETQ.

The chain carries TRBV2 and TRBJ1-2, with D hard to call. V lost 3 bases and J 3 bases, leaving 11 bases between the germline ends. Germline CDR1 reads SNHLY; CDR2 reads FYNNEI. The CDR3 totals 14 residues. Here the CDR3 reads CASSEDPRDYGYTF. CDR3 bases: TGTGCCAGCAGTGAGGACCCGAGGGACTATGGCTACACCTTC.

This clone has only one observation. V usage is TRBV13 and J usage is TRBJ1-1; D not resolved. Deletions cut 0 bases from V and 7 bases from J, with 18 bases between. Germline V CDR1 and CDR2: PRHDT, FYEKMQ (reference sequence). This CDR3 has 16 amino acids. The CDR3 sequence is CASSLGGRLNKNEAFF. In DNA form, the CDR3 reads TGTGCCAGCAGCTTAGGAGGCAGGCTGAACAAGAATGAAGCTTTCTTT.

CDR3 loop: CASSFAGSTEAFF. As DNA, the CDR3 is TGTGCCAGCAGCTTCGCGGGGAGCACTGAAGCTTTCTTT. This chain joins TRBV5-4 and TRBJ1-1; D ambiguous. This CDR3 has 13 residues. The germline CDR1 and CDR2 sequences are SGHNT and YYREEE (reference sequence). Trimming left V 2 bases short and J 4 bases short, with 9 bases between.

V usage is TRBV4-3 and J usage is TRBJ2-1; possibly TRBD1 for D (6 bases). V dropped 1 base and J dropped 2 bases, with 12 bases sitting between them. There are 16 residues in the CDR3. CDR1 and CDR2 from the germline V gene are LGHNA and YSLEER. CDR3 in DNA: TGCGCCAGCAGCCAAGGAGCCGGGACACCCTACAATGAGCAGTTCTTC. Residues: CASSQGAGTPYNEQFF.

CDR3: CASSLDTRGYTF. The CDR3, as DNA: TGTGCCAGCAGCTTGGACACCCGTGGCTACACCTTC. The genes are TRBV5-4 and TRBJ1-2; no clear D gene. The CDR3 runs 12 residues. Trimming removed 0 bases from V and 7 bases from J, with 7 bases in between. Germline V gives CDR1 SGHNT, CDR2 YYREEE (reference sequence).

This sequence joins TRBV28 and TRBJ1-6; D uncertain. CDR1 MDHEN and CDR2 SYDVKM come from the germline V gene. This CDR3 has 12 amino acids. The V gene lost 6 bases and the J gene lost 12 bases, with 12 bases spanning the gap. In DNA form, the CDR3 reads TGTGCCAGCAGCACCCCGACAAAACCCCTCCACTTT. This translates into CASSTPTKPLHF.

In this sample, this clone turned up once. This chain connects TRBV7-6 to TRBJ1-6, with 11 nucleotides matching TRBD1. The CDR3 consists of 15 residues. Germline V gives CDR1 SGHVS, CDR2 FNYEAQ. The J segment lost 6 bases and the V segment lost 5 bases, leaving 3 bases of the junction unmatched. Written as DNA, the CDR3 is TGTGCCAGCAGCCCAGGACAGGGGGCTAATTCACCCCTCCACTTT. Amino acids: CASSPGQGANSPLHF.

This CDR3 is CASSPDPDYEQYF. CDR3 coding DNA: TGCGCCAGCAGCCCGGACCCGGACTACGAGCAGTACTTC. V and J are TRBV5-1 and TRBJ2-7; D call uncertain. Between the trimmed V and J ends, which lost 4 bases and 3 bases, there was a span of 11 bases. CDR1 and CDR2 (germline): SGHRS, YFSETQ. The CDR3 contains 13 residues.

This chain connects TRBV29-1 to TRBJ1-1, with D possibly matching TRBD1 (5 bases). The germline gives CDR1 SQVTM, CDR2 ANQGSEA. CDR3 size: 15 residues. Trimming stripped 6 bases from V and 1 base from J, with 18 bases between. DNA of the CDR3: TGCAGCGTCCGGGGGGAGGGAGGAACGAACACTGAAGCTTTCTTT. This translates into CSVRGEGGTNTEAFF.

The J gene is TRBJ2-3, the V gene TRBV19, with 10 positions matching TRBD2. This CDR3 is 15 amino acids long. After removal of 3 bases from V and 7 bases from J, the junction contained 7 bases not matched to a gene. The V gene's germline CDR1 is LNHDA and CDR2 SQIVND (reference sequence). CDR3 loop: CASSILAGATYTQYF. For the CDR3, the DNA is TGTGCCAGTAGTATCCTAGCGGGGGCCACGTATACGCAGTATTTT.

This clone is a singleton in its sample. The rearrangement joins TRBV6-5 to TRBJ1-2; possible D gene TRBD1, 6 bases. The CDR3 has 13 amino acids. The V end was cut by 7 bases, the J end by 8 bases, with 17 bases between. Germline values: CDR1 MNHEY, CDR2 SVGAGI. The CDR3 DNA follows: TGTGCCAGCACCAAACAGGGCTATCGGGGCTACACCTTC. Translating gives CASTKQGYRGYTF.

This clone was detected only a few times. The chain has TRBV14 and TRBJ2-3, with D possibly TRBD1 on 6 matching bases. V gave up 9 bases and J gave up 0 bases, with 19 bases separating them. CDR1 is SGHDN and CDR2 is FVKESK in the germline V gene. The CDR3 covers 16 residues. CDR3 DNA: TGTGCCAGTAGCAAGGGTGGGGGCCGGAGCACAGATACGCAGTATTTT. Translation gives CASSKGGGRSTDTQYF.

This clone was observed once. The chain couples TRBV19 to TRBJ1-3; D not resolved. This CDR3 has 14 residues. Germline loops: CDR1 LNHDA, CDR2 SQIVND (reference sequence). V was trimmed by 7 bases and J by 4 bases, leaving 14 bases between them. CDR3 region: CASNRPGRGNTIYF. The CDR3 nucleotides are TGTGCCAGTAACCGACCGGGCCGCGGAAACACCATATATTTT. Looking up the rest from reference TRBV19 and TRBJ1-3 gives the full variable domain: DGGITQSPKYLFRKEGQNVTLSCEQNLNHDAMYWYRQDPGQGLRLIYYSQIVNDFQKGDIAEGYSVSREKKESFPLTVTSAQKNPTAFYLCASNRPGRGNTIYFGEGSWLTVV.

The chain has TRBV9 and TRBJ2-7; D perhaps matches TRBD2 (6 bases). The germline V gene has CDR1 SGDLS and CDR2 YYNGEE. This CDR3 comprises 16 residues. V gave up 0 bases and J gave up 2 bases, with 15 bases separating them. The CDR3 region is CASSVGPGGTAYEQYF. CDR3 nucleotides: TGTGCCAGCAGCGTAGGCCCCGGGGGTACGGCCTACGAGCAGTACTTC.